This T cell receptor beta chain was recorded in a study of radiation and T cells in renal cell carcinoma. Trimming stripped 5 bases from V and 0 bases from J, with 7 bases between. CDR1 SGHAT and CDR2 FQNNGV come from the germline V gene. The CDR3 runs 14 residues. As regards this clone: Its antigen is undetermined.

Treatment: treatment-naive control, cytoreductive nephrectomy. Treatment-naive patients without radiation supplied the control tumors at nephrectomy. Control tumor donors were a handful of females and around 11 males, median age roughly 54 years. Assay used: immunoSEQ multiplex PCR; TCRdb lists only in-frame clones, some missing. This table holds just over 15,000 clones, 50% to 60% found once. The study, taken as a whole, reports: Compared with controls, irradiated tumors had more, larger dominant CDR3 motifs. In nephrectomy-only tumors, top 100 clonotypes averaged roughly 45%, versus around 54% irradiated.

The source is a man over 45 with renal cell carcinoma. The sample was tumor tissue, taken from a patient whose treatment was nephrectomy without radiotherapy. The chain joins TRBV11-2 to TRBJ1-4; D unresolved. The CDR3: CASSRTTTNEKLFF. CDR3 DNA sequence: TGTGCCAGCAGCCGGACGACAACTAATGAAAAACTGTTTTTT.